The source of this T cell receptor beta chain is a study of identical twins. Each cDNA held unique molecular identifiers, and template switching gave it a universal primer site. Using its own MiXCR run on the 5' RACE reads, TCRdb lists one record per CDR3 protein. The table records 520,000 or so distinct CDR3 sequences, around 20% of them present only once. There are a few counts of this clonotype. The germline V and J ends were trimmed by 6 bases and 4 bases, with 15 bases remaining between them. CDR3 length: 14 residues. The germline V gene encodes CDR1 SGHRS and CDR2 YFSETQ. These data were also reused for a study on T cells expressing NK-cell markers. That paper states: Researchers got TCR beta repertoires out of sorted CD3+CD56+NKG2C+, CD3+CD56+NKG2C- and CD3+CD56-NKG2C+ T cells. A handful of donors carried dominant NKG2C+ clonotypes that made up roughly 1.0-8% of their CD8+ T cells. There were several donors in whom these clonotypes also led the CD3+CD56-NKG2C+ fraction.

This rearrangement joins TRBV5-1 to TRBJ2-3; the D is unclear. The sample taken for sequencing was CD4+ T cells sorted from blood. This clonotype originated in a woman between 18 and 30 years old in good health. The CDR3 is CASMEQFEADTQYF. Here the CDR3 DNA reads TGCGCCAGCATGGAACAGTTCGAGGCAGATACGCAGTATTTT.